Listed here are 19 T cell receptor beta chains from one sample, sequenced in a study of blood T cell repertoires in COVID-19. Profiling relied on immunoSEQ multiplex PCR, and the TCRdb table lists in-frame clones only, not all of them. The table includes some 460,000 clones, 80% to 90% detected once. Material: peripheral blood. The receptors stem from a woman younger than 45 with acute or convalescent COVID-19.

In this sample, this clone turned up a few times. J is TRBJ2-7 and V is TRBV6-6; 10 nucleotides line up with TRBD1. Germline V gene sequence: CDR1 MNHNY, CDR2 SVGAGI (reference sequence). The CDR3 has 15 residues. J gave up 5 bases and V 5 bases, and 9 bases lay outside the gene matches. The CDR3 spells CASSLTGTGDHEQYF. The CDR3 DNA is TGTGCCAGCAGTCTCACCGGGACAGGGGATCACGAGCAGTACTTC.

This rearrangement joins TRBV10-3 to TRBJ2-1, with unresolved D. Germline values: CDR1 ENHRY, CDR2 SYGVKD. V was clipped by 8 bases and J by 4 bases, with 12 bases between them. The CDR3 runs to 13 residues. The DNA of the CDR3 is TGTGCCATCTCACCTACAGAATACAATGAGCAGTTCTTC. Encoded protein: CAISPTEYNEQFF.

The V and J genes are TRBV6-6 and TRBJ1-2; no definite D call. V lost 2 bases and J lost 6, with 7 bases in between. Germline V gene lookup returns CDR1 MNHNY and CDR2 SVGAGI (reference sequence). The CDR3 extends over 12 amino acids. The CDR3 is CASSYGRDGYTF. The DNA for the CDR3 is TGTGCCAGCAGTTACGGGAGGGATGGCTACACCTTC.

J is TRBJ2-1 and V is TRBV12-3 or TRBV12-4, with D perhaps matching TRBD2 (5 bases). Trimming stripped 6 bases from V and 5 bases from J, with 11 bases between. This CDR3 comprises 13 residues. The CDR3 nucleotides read TGTGCCAGCAGCCTCGGGGATGACAATGAGCAGTTCTTC. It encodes CASSLGDDNEQFF.

The CDR3 nucleotides are TGTGCCAGCAGTCCCCAGGGGCTGATAGGTGAAAAACTGTTTTTT. Amino acids: CASSPQGLIGEKLFF. The genes are TRBV27 and TRBJ1-4, with D possibly TRBD1 on 6 matching bases. Trimming took 5 bases from V and 7 from J, leaving 17 bases between them. Germline loops: CDR1 MNHEY, CDR2 SMNVEV (reference sequence). CDR3 length: 15 amino acids.

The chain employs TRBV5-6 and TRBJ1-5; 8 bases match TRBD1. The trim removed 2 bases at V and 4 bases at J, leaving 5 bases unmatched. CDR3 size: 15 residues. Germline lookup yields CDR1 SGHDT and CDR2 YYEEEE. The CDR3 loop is CASSLARGPNQPQHF. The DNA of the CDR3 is TGTGCCAGCAGCTTAGCCAGGGGGCCAAATCAGCCCCAGCATTTT.

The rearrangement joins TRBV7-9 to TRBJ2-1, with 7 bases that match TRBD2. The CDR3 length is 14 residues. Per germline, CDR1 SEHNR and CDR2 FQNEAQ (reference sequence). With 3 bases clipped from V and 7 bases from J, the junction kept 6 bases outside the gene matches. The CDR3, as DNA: TGTGCCAGCAGCTTGGGAGGGGTGGGGAATGAGCAGTTCTTC. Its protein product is CASSLGGVGNEQFF.

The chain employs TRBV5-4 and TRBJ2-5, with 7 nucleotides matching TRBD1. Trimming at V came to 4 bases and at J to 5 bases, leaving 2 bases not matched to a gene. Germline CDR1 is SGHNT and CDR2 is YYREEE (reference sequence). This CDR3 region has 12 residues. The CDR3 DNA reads TGTGCCAGCAGCCCGGACAGGGAGACCCAGTACTTC. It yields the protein CASSPDRETQYF.

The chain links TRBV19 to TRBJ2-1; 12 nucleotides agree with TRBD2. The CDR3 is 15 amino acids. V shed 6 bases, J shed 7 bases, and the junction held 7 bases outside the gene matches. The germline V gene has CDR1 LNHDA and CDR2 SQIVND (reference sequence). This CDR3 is CASRPSGGAGNEQFF. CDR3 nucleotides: TGTGCCAGTAGACCTAGCGGGGGGGCGGGAAATGAGCAGTTCTTC.

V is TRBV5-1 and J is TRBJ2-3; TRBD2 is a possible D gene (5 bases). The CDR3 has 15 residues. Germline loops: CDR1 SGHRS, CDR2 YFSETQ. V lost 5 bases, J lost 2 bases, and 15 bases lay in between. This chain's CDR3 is CASSTYDGDTDTQYF. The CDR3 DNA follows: TGCGCCAGCAGTACTTATGACGGGGACACAGATACGCAGTATTTT.

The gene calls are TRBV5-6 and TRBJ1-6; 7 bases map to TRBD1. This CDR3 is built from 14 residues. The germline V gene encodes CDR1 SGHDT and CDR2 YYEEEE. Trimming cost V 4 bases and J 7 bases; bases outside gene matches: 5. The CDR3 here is CASSQGQPNSPLHF. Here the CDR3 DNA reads TGTGCCAGCAGCCAGGGACAGCCGAATTCACCCCTCCACTTT.

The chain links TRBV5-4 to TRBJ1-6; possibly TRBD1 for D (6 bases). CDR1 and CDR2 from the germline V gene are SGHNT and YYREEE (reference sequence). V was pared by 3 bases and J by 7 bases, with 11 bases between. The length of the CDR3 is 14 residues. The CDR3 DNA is TGTGCCAGCAGCTCACAGGGCCCCAATTCACCCCTCCACTTT. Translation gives CASSSQGPNSPLHF.

The CDR3 DNA is TGTGCCAGCAGCGTAGCTGGACTCCACACCGGGGAGCTGTTTTTT. It is translated as CASSVAGLHTGELFF. The J gene is TRBJ2-2, the V gene TRBV9, with TRBD2 as a possible D gene (5 bases). From germline, CDR1 is SGDLS and CDR2 YYNGEE. V was trimmed by 0 bases and J by 3 bases, leaving 9 bases between them. This CDR3 has 15 residues.

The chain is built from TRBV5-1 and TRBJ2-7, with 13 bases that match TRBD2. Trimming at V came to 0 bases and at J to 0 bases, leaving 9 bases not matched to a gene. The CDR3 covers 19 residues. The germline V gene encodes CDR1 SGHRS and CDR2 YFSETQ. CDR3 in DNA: TGCGCCAGCAGCTTGGGGAGACTAGCGGGGGGCCGGAGCTCCTACGAGCAGTACTTC. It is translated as CASSLGRLAGGRSSYEQYF. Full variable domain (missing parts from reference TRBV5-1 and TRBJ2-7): KAGVTQTPRYLIKTRGQQVTLSCSPISGHRSVSWYQQTPGQGLQFLFEYFSETQRNKGNFPGRFSGRQFSNSRSEMNVSTLELGDSALYLCASSLGRLAGGRSSYEQYFGPGTRLTVT.

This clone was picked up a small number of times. CDR3 sequence: CASSTGVTEAFF. CDR3 bases: TGCGCCAGCAGTACAGGGGTTACTGAAGCTTTCTTT. This chain joins TRBV10-1 and TRBJ1-1, with 7 bases identical to TRBD1. Germline V gene data show CDR1 as WNHNN and CDR2 as SYGVQD (reference sequence). This CDR3 spans 12 amino acids. V lost 5 bases to trimming and J lost 5 bases; unmatched junction nucleotides: 2.

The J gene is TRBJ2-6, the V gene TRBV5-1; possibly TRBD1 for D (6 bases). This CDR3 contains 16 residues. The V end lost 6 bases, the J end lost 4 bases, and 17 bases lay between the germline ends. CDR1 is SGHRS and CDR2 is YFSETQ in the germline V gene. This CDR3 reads CASTQSGAGGANVLTF. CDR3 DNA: TGCGCCAGCACCCAGTCAGGGGCAGGGGGGGCCAACGTCCTGACTTTC.

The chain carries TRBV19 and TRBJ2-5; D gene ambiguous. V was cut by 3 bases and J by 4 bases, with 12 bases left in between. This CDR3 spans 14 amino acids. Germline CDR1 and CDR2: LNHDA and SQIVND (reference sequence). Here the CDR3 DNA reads TGTGCCAGTAGTATTTATCCCTCCGGAGAGACCCAGTACTTC. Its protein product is CASSIYPSGETQYF.

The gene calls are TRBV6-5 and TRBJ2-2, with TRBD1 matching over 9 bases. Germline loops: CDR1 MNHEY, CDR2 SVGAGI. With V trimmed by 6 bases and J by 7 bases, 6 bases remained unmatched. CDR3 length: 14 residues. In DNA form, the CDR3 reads TGTGCCAGCAGGATAGGACAGGGGCTCGGGGAGCTGTTTTTT. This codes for CASRIGQGLGELFF.

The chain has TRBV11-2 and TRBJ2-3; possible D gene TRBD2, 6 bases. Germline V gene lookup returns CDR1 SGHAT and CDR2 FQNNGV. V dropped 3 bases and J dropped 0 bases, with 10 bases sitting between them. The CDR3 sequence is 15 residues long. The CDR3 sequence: CASSFAAGSTDTQYF. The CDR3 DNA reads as TGTGCCAGCAGCTTTGCGGCGGGGAGCACAGATACGCAGTATTTT.